One sample yielded the 3 T cell receptor beta chains listed below, sequenced in a study of vaccination effects on CD4 cells after COVID-19. Which antigens these TCRs recognize remains unknown. The table came from immunoSEQ multiplex PCR; TCRdb's copy has only in-frame clones and leaves some out. The sample lists about 20,000 clones, 70% to 80% occurring once. Sequencing followed a ViraFEST assay step that expanded antigen-specific CD4+ T cells with viral peptide pools. At the end of more than 8 days of culture, CD4+ T cells were isolated. The source was CD4+ T cells from PBMCs cultured with HCoV-229E spike peptides, collected before COVID-19 vaccination. The receptor source for this set is a human donor who received a COVID-19 vaccine.

The chain couples TRBV6-4 to TRBJ2-1; 7 nucleotides agree with TRBD2. CDR1 and CDR2 (germline): MRHNA, SNTAGT. This CDR3 comprises 16 residues. Trimming took 1 base from V and 1 from J; bases not matched to a gene: 4. This chain's CDR3 is CASSDLGGMSYNEQFF. The DNA for the CDR3 is TGTGCCAGCAGTGACTTGGGGGGGATGTCCTACAATGAGCAGTTCTTC.

This clone was detected once. This chain uses TRBV7-9 with TRBJ1-1; D may be TRBD1 (6 bases). CDR1 is SEHNR and CDR2 is FQNEAQ in the germline V gene (reference sequence). CDR3 length: 14 residues. V shed 3 bases and J shed 0 bases, with 8 bases lying between them. The CDR3 here is CASSFAGVNTEAFF. In DNA form, the CDR3 reads TGTGCCAGCAGCTTCGCAGGGGTGAACACTGAAGCTTTCTTT.

V is TRBV6-5 and J is TRBJ1-5, with TRBD1 identical over 10 bases. V dropped 6 bases and J dropped 7; count of bases not matched to a gene: 3. The CDR3 sequence is 13 residues long. Germline V gene sequence: CDR1 MNHEY, CDR2 SVGAGI. For the CDR3, the DNA is TGTGCCAGCAGGGACAGGGGGAGACAGCCCCAGCATTTT. It yields the protein CASRDRGRQPQHF.